The 10 T cell receptor beta chains listed next were all sequenced from one sample in a study of beta chain features in type 1 diabetes. Expressed TCRB transcripts got sequenced, as all isolated RNA was reverse transcribed. Measured with immunoSEQ multiplex PCR; TCRdb has only the in-frame clones, and not every one. The sample consists of a few hundred thousand clones, roughly 9.6% of them appearing once. Input material: naive CD4+ T cells from blood. Receptors were obtained from a woman in her 30s in good health.

Only a few counts were recorded for this clone. The rearrangement joins TRBV30 to TRBJ2-7; D might be TRBD1 (6 bases). V gave up 3 bases and J gave up 0 bases, with 12 bases separating them. The CDR3 spans 14 residues. Germline V gene data show CDR1 as GTSNPN and CDR2 as SVGIG (reference sequence). The CDR3 sequence is CAWRGADLSYEQYF. The CDR3 region has the DNA TGTGCCTGGAGGGGGGCCGACCTCTCCTACGAGCAGTACTTC.

In this sample, this clone turned up a few times. The chain links TRBV18 to TRBJ2-5, with no clear D. Germline V gene sequence: CDR1 KGHSH, CDR2 LQKENI. Trimming took off 5 bases at V and 1 base at J, with 5 bases between the two ends. There are 12 residues in the CDR3. The CDR3 nucleotides read TGTGCCAGCTCAAACTTCCAAGAGACCCAGTACTTC. This encodes CASSNFQETQYF.

This chain uses TRBV30 with TRBJ2-5, with 7 positions matching TRBD2. The CDR3 spans 14 residues. Trimming at V came to 3 bases and at J to 5 bases, leaving 9 bases not matched to a gene. Germline V gene lookup returns CDR1 GTSNPN and CDR2 SVGIG (reference sequence). CDR3: CAWRASGVVETQYF. CDR3 bases: TGTGCCTGGAGAGCTAGCGGAGTGGTCGAGACCCAGTACTTC.

The CDR3, as DNA: TGTGCCAGCAGTTCTCATTCCGGGACAGCATCTTATGGCTACACCTTC. It codes for CASSSHSGTASYGYTF. The V gene is TRBV28, the J gene TRBJ1-2; 7 positions agree with TRBD1. In germline, CDR1 is MDHEN, CDR2 SYDVKM. The CDR3 is 16 residues long. Trimming took 4 bases from V and 5 from J; bases not matched to a gene: 13.

This clone has just a few counts. The V gene is TRBV30, the J gene TRBJ1-1; TRBD1 matches at 11 bases. The CDR3 runs 14 residues. From germline, CDR1 is GTSNPN and CDR2 SVGIG (reference sequence). V gave up 7 bases and J gave up 0 bases; unmatched junction bases: 4. The CDR3 DNA reads TGTGCCTACCGGACAGGGGGCGTGAACACTGAAGCTTTCTTT. Residues: CAYRTGGVNTEAFF.

This clone showed up just a few times. This chain joins TRBV5-4 and TRBJ1-2; D uncertain. From germline, CDR1 is SGHNT and CDR2 YYREEE (reference sequence). CDR3 length: 13 residues. The V and J ends lost 4 bases and 5 bases respectively, with 12 bases between them. Written as DNA, the CDR3 is TGTGCCAGCAGCCCCCACCTCGGGTATGGCTACACCTTC. This encodes CASSPHLGYGYTF.

The V call is TRBV7-2, the J call TRBJ2-7; TRBD2 agrees at 7 bases. Germline trimming cut 6 bases from V and 0 bases from J; bases unmatched to any gene: 8. CDR1 is SGHTA, CDR2 FQGNSA, per germline. CDR3 length equals 15 residues. The chain's CDR3 is CASSRTSASSYEQYF. In DNA form, the CDR3 reads TGTGCCAGCAGTCGTACTAGCGCGAGCTCCTACGAGCAGTACTTC.

This clone was picked up a small number of times. This sequence joins TRBV18 and TRBJ1-1, with D hard to call. V gave up 2 bases and J gave up 1 base, with 8 bases separating them. This CDR3 has 14 residues. Germline lookup yields CDR1 KGHSH and CDR2 LQKENI. The CDR3 DNA is TGTGCCAGCTCACCAGACATACAGAACACTGAAGCTTTCTTT. Its translation is CASSPDIQNTEAFF.

The J gene is TRBJ2-7, the V gene TRBV18; 7 nucleotides agree with TRBD2. The germline V gene encodes CDR1 KGHSH and CDR2 LQKENI. V was pared by 3 bases and J by 1 base, with 9 bases of the junction left unmatched. This CDR3 contains 16 residues. In DNA, the CDR3 is TGTGCCAGCTCACCCTTCAGCGGGATCCGATCCTACGAGCAGTACTTC. This translates into CASSPFSGIRSYEQYF.

This clone was seen a handful of times. CDR3 region: CASSYEAGADGYTF. CDR3 DNA sequence: TGTGCCAGCAGTTACGAGGCGGGCGCGGATGGCTACACCTTC. V and J are TRBV6-6 and TRBJ1-2; D remains unclear. Germline V lookup: CDR1 MNHNY, CDR2 SVGAGI (reference sequence). Trimming cost V 2 bases and J 6 bases, with 13 bases left between them. CDR3 length: 14 amino acids.